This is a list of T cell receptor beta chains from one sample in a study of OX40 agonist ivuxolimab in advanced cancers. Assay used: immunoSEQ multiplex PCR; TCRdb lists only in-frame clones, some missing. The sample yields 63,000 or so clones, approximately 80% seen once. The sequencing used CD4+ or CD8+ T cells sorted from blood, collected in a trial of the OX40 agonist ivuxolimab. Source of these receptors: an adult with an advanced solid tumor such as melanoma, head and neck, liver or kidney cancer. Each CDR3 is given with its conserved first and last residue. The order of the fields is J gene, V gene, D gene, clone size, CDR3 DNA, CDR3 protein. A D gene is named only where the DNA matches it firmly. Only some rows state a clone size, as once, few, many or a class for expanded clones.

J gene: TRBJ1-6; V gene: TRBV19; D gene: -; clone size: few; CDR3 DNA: TGTGCCAGTAGTATCCAGCAGCCCTCACCCCTCCACTTT; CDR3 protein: CASSIQQPSPLHF
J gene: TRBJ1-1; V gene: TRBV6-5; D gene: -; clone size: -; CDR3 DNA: TGTGCCAGCAGTTACAGAACGGAAGGGGGCACTGAAGCTTTCTTT; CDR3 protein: CASSYRTEGGTEAFF
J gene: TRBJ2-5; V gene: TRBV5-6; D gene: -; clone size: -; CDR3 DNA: TGTGCCAGCAGCTTGGGTCCGGGGGAGACCCAGTACTTC; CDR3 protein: CASSLGPGETQYF
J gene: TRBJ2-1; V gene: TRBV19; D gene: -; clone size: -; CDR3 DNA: TGTGCCAGTAGTATAGACTCAACAGTCGATGAGCAGTTCTTC; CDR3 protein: CASSIDSTVDEQFF
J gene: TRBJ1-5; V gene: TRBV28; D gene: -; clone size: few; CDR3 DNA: TGTGCCAGCAGCCGGCGCGGGACTTACGGACTCAATCAGCCCCAGCATTTT; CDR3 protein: CASSRRGTYGLNQPQHF
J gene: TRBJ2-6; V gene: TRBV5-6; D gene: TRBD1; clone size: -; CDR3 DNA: TGTGCCAGCAGCTTATACAGGGGGGCCGCCTCTGGGGCCAACGTCCTGACTTTC; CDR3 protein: CASSLYRGAASGANVLTF
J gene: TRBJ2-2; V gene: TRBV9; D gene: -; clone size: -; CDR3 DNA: TGTGCCAGCAGCCCGACCAGGGGCCCTAACACCGGGGAGCTGTTTTTT; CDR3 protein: CASSPTRGPNTGELFF
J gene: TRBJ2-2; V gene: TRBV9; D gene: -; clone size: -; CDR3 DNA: TGTGCCAGCAGCGTTGGGGCCCCCGGGGAGCTGTTTTTT; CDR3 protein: CASSVGAPGELFF
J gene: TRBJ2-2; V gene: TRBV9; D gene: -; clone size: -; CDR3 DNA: TGTGCCAGCAGCGTAGATTGGGGTGGGACCGGGGAGCTGTTTTTT; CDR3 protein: CASSVDWGGTGELFF
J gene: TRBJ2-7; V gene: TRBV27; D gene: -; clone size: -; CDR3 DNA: TGTGCCAGCACCGCCTCGGTCCTACGGGGCACCGCCGAGCAGTACTTC; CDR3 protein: CASTASVLRGTAEQYF
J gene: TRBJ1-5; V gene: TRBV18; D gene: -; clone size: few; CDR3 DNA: TGTGCCAGCTCACCGAGGGGGGCAGGGAATCAGCCCCAGCATTTT; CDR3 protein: CASSPRGAGNQPQHF
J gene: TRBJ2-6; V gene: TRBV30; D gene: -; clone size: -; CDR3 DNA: TGTGCCTGGAGTGTCTTCTCTGGGGCCAACGTCCTGACTTTC; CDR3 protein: CAWSVFSGANVLTF
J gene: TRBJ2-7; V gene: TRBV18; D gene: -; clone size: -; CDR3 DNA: TGTGCCAGCTCCCCCTCCATGGACACCGAGCAGTACTTC; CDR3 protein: CASSPSMDTEQYF
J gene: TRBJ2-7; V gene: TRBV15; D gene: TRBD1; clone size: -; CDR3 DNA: TGTGCCACCAGCAGAGACGGACAGGGGGTGGACGAGCAGTACTTC; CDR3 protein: CATSRDGQGVDEQYF
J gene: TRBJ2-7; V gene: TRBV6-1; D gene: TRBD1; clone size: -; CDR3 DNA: TGTGCCAGCAGTGCGGAAAGAGGGGGCCCCTACGAGCAGTACTTC; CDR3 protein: CASSAERGGPYEQYF
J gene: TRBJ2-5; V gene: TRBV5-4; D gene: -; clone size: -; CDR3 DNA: TGTGCCAGCAGCTTAACAGGGCCCCAAGAGACCCAGTACTTC; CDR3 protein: CASSLTGPQETQYF
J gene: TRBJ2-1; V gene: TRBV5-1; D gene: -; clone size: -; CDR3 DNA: TGCGCCAGCAGCTTGGAGAGCCAGGCCCTCTCCAATGAGCAGTTCTTC; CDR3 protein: CASSLESQALSNEQFF
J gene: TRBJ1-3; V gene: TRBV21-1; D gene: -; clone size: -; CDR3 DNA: TGTGCCAGCAGCAAAAGGGTAGCTGGAAACACCATATATTTT; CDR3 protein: CASSKRVAGNTIYF
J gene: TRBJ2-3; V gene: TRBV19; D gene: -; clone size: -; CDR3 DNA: TGTGCCAGTTGCGGGGGCGGAACAGATACGCAGTATTTT; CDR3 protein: CASCGGGTDTQYF
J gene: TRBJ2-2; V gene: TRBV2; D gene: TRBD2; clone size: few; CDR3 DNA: TGTGCCAGCAGTTACACTGGGACTAGGAGGGGCGGGGAGCTGTTTTTT; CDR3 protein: CASSYTGTRRGGELFF
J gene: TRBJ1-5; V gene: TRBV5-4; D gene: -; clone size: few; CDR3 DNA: TGTGCCAGCAGCTTGTGGGGGGGACCCAATCAGCCCCAGCATTTT; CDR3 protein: CASSLWGGPNQPQHF
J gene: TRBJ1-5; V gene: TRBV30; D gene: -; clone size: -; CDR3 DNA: TGTGCCTGGAGCCCGGGCCAGCACAATCAGCCCCAGCATTTT; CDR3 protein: CAWSPGQHNQPQHF
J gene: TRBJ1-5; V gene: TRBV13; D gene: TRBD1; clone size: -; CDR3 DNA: TGTGCCAGCAGCTCAGGGGGTGAACAGCCCCAGCATTTT; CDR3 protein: CASSSGGEQPQHF
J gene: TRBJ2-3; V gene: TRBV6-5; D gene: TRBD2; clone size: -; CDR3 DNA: TGTGCCAGCAGTCGTGGACTAGTCACAGATACGCAGTATTTT; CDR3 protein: CASSRGLVTDTQYF
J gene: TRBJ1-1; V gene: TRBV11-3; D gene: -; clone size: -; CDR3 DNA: TGTGCCAGCAGCTTCGGTTTGAACACTGAAGCTTTCTTT; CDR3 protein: CASSFGLNTEAFF
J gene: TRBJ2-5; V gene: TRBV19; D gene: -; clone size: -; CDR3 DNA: TGTGCCAGTAAAAGGTCAGGGAGTGAGACCCAGTACTTC; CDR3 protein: CASKRSGSETQYF
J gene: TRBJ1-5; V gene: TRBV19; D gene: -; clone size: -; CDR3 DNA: TGTGCCACCGAGCTTCGGATGCACAATCAGCCCCAGCATTTT; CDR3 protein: CATELRMHNQPQHF
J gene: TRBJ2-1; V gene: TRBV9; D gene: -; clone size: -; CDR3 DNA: TGTGCCAGCAGCGTAGCGGCAGGGAAAGTGAATGAGCAGTTCTTC; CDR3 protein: CASSVAAGKVNEQFF
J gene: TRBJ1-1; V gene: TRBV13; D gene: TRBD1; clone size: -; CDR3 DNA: TGTGCCAGCAGCCGAAGGGACAGGCGAATGCATTTAAACACTGAAGCTTTCTTT; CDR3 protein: CASSRRDRRMHLNTEAFF
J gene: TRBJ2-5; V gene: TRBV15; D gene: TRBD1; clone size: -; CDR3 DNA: TGTGCCACCAGCAGAGACCTGGGACAGGGGTCGGAGACCCAGTACTTC; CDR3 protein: CATSRDLGQGSETQYF
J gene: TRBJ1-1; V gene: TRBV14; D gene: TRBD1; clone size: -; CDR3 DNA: TGTGCCAGCAGCCACGAGATCCGGGACAGTGAAGCTTTCTTT; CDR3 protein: CASSHEIRDSEAFF
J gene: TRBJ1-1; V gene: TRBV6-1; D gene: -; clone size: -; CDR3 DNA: TGTGCCAGCAGGGATACAGGGAAAGCTTTCTTT; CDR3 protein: CASRDTGKAFF
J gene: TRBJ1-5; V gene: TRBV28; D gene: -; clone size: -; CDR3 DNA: TGTGCCAGCATCGAGATCGGAGGCAATCAGCCCCAGCATTTT; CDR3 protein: CASIEIGGNQPQHF
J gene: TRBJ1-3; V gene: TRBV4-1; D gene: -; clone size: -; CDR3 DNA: TGCGCCAGCAGCCAGCCCCCAGGGGATGCATATTTT; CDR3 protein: CASSQPPGDAYF
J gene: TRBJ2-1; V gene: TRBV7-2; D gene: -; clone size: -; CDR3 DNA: TGTGCCAGCACCTGGGACGGGAGCAATGAGCAGTTCTTC; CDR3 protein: CASTWDGSNEQFF
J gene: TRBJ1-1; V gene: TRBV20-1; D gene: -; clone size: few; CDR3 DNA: TGCAGTGCTAGAGGGAACACTGAAGCTTTCTTT; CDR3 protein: CSARGNTEAFF
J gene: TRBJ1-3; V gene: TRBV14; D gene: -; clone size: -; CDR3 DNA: TGTGCCAGCAGCCTGGCAGGGTCCGGAAACACCATATATTTT; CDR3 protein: CASSLAGSGNTIYF
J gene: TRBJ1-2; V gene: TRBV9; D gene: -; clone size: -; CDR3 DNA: TGTGCCAGCAGCGTAGATGTGGGGAGCTATGGCTACACCTTC; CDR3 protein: CASSVDVGSYGYTF
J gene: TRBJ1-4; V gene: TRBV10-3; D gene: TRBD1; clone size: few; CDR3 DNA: TGTGCCATCAGTGACCACGGGACAGTGCGGGAAAAACTGTTTTTT; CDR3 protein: CAISDHGTVREKLFF
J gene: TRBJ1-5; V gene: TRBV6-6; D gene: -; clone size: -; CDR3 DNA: TGTGCCAGCAGTTACAGAACAGATAGCAATCAGCCCCAGCATTTT; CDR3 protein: CASSYRTDSNQPQHF
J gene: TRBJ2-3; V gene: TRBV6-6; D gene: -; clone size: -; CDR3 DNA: TGTGCCAGCAGTTTCGATACGCAGTATTTT; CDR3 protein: CASSFDTQYF
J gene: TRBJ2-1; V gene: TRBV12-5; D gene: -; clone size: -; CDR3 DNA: TGTGCTAGTGGCTCCCTTCTAGGGAATGAGCAGTTCTTC; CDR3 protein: CASGSLLGNEQFF
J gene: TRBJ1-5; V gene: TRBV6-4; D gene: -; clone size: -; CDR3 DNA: TGTGCCAGCAGTGACCCCTTGAGGGCGTTTAAGCCCCAGCATTTT; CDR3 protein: CASSDPLRAFKPQHF
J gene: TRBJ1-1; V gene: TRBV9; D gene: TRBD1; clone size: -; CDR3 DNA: TGTGCCAGCAGCGTACCCCGGACAGGACGGGGGGACCGCACTGAAGCTTTCTTT; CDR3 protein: CASSVPRTGRGDRTEAFF
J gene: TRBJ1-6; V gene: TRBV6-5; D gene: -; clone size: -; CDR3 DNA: TGTGCCAGCAGTTACTTGGGGAGTTCACCCCTCCACTTT; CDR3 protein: CASSYLGSSPLHF
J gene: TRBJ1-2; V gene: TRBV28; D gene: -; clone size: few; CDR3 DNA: TGTGCCAGCAGTTGGGGGGGTGGCTACACCTTC; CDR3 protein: CASSWGGGYTF
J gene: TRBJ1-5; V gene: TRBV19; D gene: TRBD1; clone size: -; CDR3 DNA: TGTGCCAGTAGTATAGTCCCGGGACAGAATCAGCCCCAGCATTTT; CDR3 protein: CASSIVPGQNQPQHF
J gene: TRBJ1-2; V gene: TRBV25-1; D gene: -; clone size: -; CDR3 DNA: TGTGCCAGCAGTGAATGGGATTCGCTCTATGGCTACACCTTC; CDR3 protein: CASSEWDSLYGYTF
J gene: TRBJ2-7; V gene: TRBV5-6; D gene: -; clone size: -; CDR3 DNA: TGTGCCAGCAGCCCGCTTCGGGGGTCTGCCTACGAGCAGTACTTC; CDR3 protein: CASSPLRGSAYEQYF
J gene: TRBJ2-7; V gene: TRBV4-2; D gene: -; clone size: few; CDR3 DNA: TGTGCCAGCAGCCAGGGTGCCCCTGGGTACGAGCAGTACTTC; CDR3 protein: CASSQGAPGYEQYF
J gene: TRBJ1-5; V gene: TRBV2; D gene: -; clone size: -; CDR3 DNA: TGTGCCAGCACGAAAGCGGGAAGGAGCAATCAGCCCCAGCATTTT; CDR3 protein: CASTKAGRSNQPQHF
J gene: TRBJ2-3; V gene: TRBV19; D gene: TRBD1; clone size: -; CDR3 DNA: TGTGCCAGTAGTATCCAGGGGGCCGGCGCAGATACGCAGTATTTT; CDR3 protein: CASSIQGAGADTQYF
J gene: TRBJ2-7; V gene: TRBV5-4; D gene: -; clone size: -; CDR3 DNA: TGTGCCAGCAGCTCGGAAGGGTACGAGCAGTACTTC; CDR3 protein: CASSSEGYEQYF
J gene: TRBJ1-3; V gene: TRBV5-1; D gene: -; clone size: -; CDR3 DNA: TGCGCCAGCAGCCCGGGAGGCTCTGGAAACACCATATATTTT; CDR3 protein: CASSPGGSGNTIYF
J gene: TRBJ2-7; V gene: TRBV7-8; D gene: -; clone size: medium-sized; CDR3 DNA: TGTGCCAGCAGGTGGGGGCGGGACATCCCCTCCGAGCAGTACTTC; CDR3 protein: CASRWGRDIPSEQYF
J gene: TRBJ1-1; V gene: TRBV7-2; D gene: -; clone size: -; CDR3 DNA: TGTGCCAGCAGCTTATACTATGGAAACACTGAAGCTTTCTTT; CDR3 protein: CASSLYYGNTEAFF
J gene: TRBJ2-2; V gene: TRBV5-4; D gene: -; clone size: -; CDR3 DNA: TGTGCCAGCAGCTCCCTCAACACCGGGGAGCTGTTTTTT; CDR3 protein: CASSSLNTGELFF
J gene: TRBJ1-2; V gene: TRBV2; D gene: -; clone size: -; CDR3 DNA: TGTGCCAGCAGTGAAAGGAGCGGAAACTATGGCTACACCTTC; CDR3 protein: CASSERSGNYGYTF
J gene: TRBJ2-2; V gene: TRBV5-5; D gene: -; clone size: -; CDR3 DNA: TGTGCCAGCAGCTTGGTGGTTGGGCAGATCGCGAACACCGGGGAGCTGTTTTTT; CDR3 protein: CASSLVVGQIANTGELFF
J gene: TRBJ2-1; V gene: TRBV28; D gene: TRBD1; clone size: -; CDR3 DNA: TGTGCCAGCAGTTTGGTCAACAGGGGGGACAATGAGCAGTTCTTC; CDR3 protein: CASSLVNRGDNEQFF